This TCR beta chain was recorded in a study of cytomegalovirus exposure and HLA in healthy donors. Study context: There were around 100 million unique TCR beta sequences, drawn from approximately 190 million T cells, in an earlier analysis.

CDR3 length equals 15 residues. Trimming took off 0 bases at V and 1 base at J, with 6 bases between the two ends. The V gene's germline CDR1 is MNHEY and CDR2 SVGAGI. The PCR was carried out with 60 Vbeta primers and 13 Jbeta primers. TCRdb's copy holds only in-frame clones and misses some; the assay was immunoSEQ multiplex PCR. The table has more than 150,000 clones, over 70% seen once. Sequencing was performed on PBMCs. This chain uses TRBV6-5 with TRBJ2-2; D not resolved. This TCR derives from a man aged 45-60 years in good health and CMV-seropositive. This chain's CDR3 is CASSYSYRNTGELFF. CDR3 DNA sequence: TGTGCCAGCAGTTACTCCTACAGGAACACCGGGGAGCTGTTTTTT.